One sample yielded the 2 T cell receptor beta chains listed below, sequenced in a study of vaccination effects on CD4 cells after COVID-19. Antigens of these TCRs are unknown. Prior to sequencing, the ViraFEST assay stimulated PBMC with viral peptide pools, which expanded the antigen-specific CD4+ T cells. Cells that had been cultured for ten to eleven days were the source of isolated CD4+ T cells. The person acquired a PCR-confirmed SARS-CoV-2 infection between March and December 2020. Repertoires were generated with immunoSEQ multiplex PCR, while TCRdb's copy carries only in-frame clones and drops some. The table shows tens of thousands of clones, with approximately 70% occurring only once. The specimen was CD4+ T cells from PBMCs cultured with a peptide pool, collected before COVID-19 vaccination. The receptor source for this set is a human donor who had a prior SARS-CoV-2 infection.

J is TRBJ2-5 and V is TRBV5-4; 9 positions agree with TRBD2. Germline CDR1 and CDR2: SGHNT and YYREEE (reference sequence). The CDR3 is made up of 16 amino acids. With V trimmed by 1 base and J by 2 bases, 6 bases remained unmatched. CDR3 sequence reads: CASSLMRGGTQETQYF. DNA of the CDR3: TGTGCCAGCAGCTTGATGCGGGGGGGGACTCAAGAGACCCAGTACTTC.

The chain recombines TRBV30 with TRBJ1-1; D might be TRBD1 (5 bases). Trimming shortened V by 5 bases and J by 3 bases, and 13 bases separated the two germline ends. The CDR3 spans 13 residues. Germline V gene sequence: CDR1 GTSNPN, CDR2 SVGIG (reference sequence). CDR3 sequence reads: CAWGLGVDTEAFF. DNA for the CDR3: TGTGCCTGGGGATTGGGGGTGGACACTGAAGCTTTCTTT.